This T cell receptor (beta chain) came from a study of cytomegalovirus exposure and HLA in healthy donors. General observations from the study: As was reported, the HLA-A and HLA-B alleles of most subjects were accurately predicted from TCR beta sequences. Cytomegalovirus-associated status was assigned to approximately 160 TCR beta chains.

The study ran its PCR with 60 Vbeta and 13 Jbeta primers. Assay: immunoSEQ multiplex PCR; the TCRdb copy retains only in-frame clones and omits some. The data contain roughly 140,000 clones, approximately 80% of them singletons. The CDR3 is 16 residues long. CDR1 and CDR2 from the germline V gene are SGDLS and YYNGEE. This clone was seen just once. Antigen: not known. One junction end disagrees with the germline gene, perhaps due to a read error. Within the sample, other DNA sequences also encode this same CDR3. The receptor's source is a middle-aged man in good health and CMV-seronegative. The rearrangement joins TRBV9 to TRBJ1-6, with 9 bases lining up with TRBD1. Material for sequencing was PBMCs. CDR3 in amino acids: CASSVGQGSYNSPLHF. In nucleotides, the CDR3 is TGTGCCAGCAGCGTGGGACAGGGCTCCTATAATTCCCCCCTCCACTTT.